Listed here are 18 T cell receptor beta chains from one sample, sequenced in a study of blood T cell repertoires in COVID-19. Assay used: immunoSEQ multiplex PCR; TCRdb lists only in-frame clones, some missing. The sample lists about 180,000 clones; approximately 80% were seen once. Sequences were obtained from peripheral blood. These receptors were taken from a human donor in a cohort sampled during active COVID-19.

The rearrangement uses TRBV6-5 and TRBJ2-1, with 12 bases matching TRBD1. CDR3 size: 15 residues. Germline V CDR1 and CDR2: MNHEY, SVGAGI. The trim removed 3 bases at V and 8 bases at J, leaving 5 bases unmatched. Written as DNA, the CDR3 is TGTGCCAGCAGTTATAGTGGGACAGGGGGCGATGAGCAGTTCTTC. Protein product: CASSYSGTGGDEQFF.

This rearrangement joins TRBV7-3 to TRBJ2-7, with 9 bases aligning to TRBD2. This CDR3 region has 15 residues. The V segment lost 5 bases and the J segment 2 bases; nucleotides outside the gene matches: 7. The V gene's germline CDR1 is SGHTA and CDR2 FQGTGA. The CDR3 nucleotides are TGTGCCAGCAGCCCACGGGCGGGAGGGCCCTACGAGCAGTACTTC. As protein: CASSPRAGGPYEQYF.

The chain has TRBV6-2 or TRBV6-3 and TRBJ2-7, with 7 bases that match TRBD1. With 2 bases clipped from V and 4 bases from J, the junction kept 5 bases outside the gene matches. Germline CDR1 reads MNHEY; CDR2 reads SVGEGT. This CDR3 contains 14 residues. Here the CDR3 reads CASSYTGQAYEQYF. CDR3 DNA sequence: TGTGCCAGCAGTTACACCGGACAGGCTTACGAGCAGTACTTC.

The CDR3 region has the DNA TGTGCCAGCAGCAAACCCCCAAGGGGGACTAGCGGGAGCCCAGATACGCAGTATTTT. Residues: CASSKPPRGTSGSPDTQYF. The chain couples TRBV6-2 or TRBV6-3 to TRBJ2-3, with 14 bases that match TRBD2. Germline V gene data show CDR1 as MNHEY and CDR2 as SVGEGT. This CDR3 region has 19 residues. V lost 6 bases to trimming and J lost 4 bases; unmatched junction nucleotides: 15.

J is TRBJ1-2 and V is TRBV19; the D is unclear. Looked up from germline, CDR1 is LNHDA and CDR2 is SQIVND (reference sequence). Trimming stripped 5 bases from V and 5 bases from J, with 9 bases between. The CDR3 covers 12 residues. CDR3: CASSPGSYGYTF. The CDR3 DNA follows: TGTGCCAGTAGTCCCGGGAGTTATGGCTACACCTTC.

This chain joins TRBV5-4 and TRBJ2-6; 7 bases fit TRBD1. V shed 4 bases, J shed 1 base, and the junction held 2 bases outside the gene matches. This CDR3 has 15 amino acids. Germline lookup yields CDR1 SGHNT and CDR2 YYREEE (reference sequence). CDR3 sequence: CASSPGGSGANVLTF. The CDR3 coding sequence is TGTGCCAGCAGCCCAGGGGGATCTGGGGCCAACGTCCTGACTTTC.

The chain is built from TRBV15 and TRBJ2-6; TRBD1 agrees at 7 bases. V shed 5 bases and J 0 bases; nucleotides not matched to a gene: 4. CDR1 and CDR2 from the germline V gene are LNHNV and YYDKDF (reference sequence). The CDR3 runs 16 residues. The CDR3 nucleotides read TGTGCCACCAGCTCGGGACAGACCTCTGGGGCCAACGTCCTGACTTTC. Amino acids: CATSSGQTSGANVLTF.

V and J are TRBV9 and TRBJ1-3, with a tentative D call TRBD1 (6 bases). Trimming left V 3 bases short and J 6 bases short, with 13 bases between. This CDR3 has 14 amino acids. Germline CDR1 and CDR2: SGDLS and YYNGEE. The CDR3 DNA follows: TGTGCCAGCAGCGGCGGACAGCCTGAAAACACCATATATTTT. As protein: CASSGGQPENTIYF.

The rearrangement uses TRBV9 and TRBJ2-7, with 12 bases matching TRBD2. Germline V lookup: CDR1 SGDLS, CDR2 YYNGEE. The CDR3 is made up of 16 amino acids. Trimming cost V 0 bases and J 4 bases; bases outside gene matches: 5. CDR3 DNA sequence: TGTGCCAGCAGCGTAGGACTAGCGGGAGCGTTGTACGAGCAGTACTTC. It codes for CASSVGLAGALYEQYF.

This clone was detected a few times. The J gene is TRBJ2-7, the V gene TRBV6-2 or TRBV6-3; D remains unclear. Germline CDR1 is MNHEY and CDR2 is SVGEGT. Trimming shortened V by 6 bases and J by 3 bases, and 9 bases separated the two germline ends. CDR3 length: 12 residues. The CDR3 loop is CASSSGFYEQYF. CDR3 DNA sequence: TGTGCCAGCAGCTCCGGGTTCTACGAGCAGTACTTC.

This sequence joins TRBV5-1 and TRBJ1-1; TRBD1 aligns across 8 bases. The CDR3 covers 16 residues. With V trimmed by 3 bases and J by 0 bases, 7 bases remained unmatched. The germline V gene has CDR1 SGHRS and CDR2 YFSETQ. CDR3 sequence: CASSSQGAAMNTEAFF. The CDR3 DNA reads TGCGCCAGCAGCTCTCAGGGGGCCGCAATGAACACTGAAGCTTTCTTT.

This chain joins TRBV6-2 or TRBV6-3 and TRBJ2-6; no reliable D call. Per the germline V gene, CDR1 is MNHEY and CDR2 is SVGEGT. V was cut by 4 bases and J by 0 bases, with 10 bases left in between. The CDR3 has 16 amino acids. CDR3 DNA sequence: TGTGCCAGCAGTTTGAGACACAGCTCTGGGGCCAACGTCCTGACTTTC. Amino acid sequence: CASSLRHSSGANVLTF.

This sequence joins TRBV9 and TRBJ2-3; tentative D call: TRBD2 (6 bases). V lost 4 bases and J 2 bases, leaving 14 bases between the germline ends. CDR1 is SGDLS, CDR2 YYNGEE, per germline. The CDR3 sequence is 15 residues long. For the CDR3, the DNA is TGTGCCAGCAGCTCCGTGGGGGGATTCACAGATACGCAGTATTTT. Its translation: CASSSVGGFTDTQYF.

The chain joins TRBV20-1 to TRBJ1-4; a possible D gene is TRBD1 (6 bases). V was trimmed by 3 bases and J by 5 bases, leaving 10 bases between them. The germline CDR1 and CDR2 sequences are DFQATT and SNEGSKA (reference sequence). The CDR3 covers 13 residues. CDR3 region: CSASRTANEKLFF. The CDR3 DNA is TGCAGTGCTAGTAGGACAGCGAATGAAAAACTGTTTTTT.

Only a few counts were recorded for this clone. The gene calls are TRBV19 and TRBJ1-2, with D possibly being TRBD1 (6 bases). Germline V gene data show CDR1 as LNHDA and CDR2 as SQIVND (reference sequence). The CDR3 is 15 residues long. V was shortened by 7 bases and J by 7 bases, with 22 bases between the two germline ends. CDR3 DNA sequence: TGTGCCAGTATGATCCGACAGGACGGCAGGGGTGGCTACACCTTC. This encodes CASMIRQDGRGGYTF.

The J gene is TRBJ1-2, the V gene TRBV2; D ambiguous. Deletions cut 2 bases from V and 4 bases from J, with 11 bases between. CDR1 and CDR2 from the germline V gene are SNHLY and FYNNEI. The CDR3 is made up of 14 amino acids. CDR3 protein: CASSERGLTYGYTF. The CDR3 nucleotides are TGTGCCAGCAGTGAACGAGGGCTCACCTATGGCTACACCTTC.

The J gene is TRBJ1-4, the V gene TRBV27; D is unclear. V lost 3 bases and J 4 bases, leaving 9 bases between the germline ends. The germline gives CDR1 MNHEY, CDR2 SMNVEV (reference sequence). The CDR3 sequence is 14 residues long. CDR3 coding DNA: TGTGCCAGCAGTTTTGAGGGAAATAATGAAAAACTGTTTTTT. Encoded protein: CASSFEGNNEKLFF.

This chain uses TRBV27 with TRBJ2-7, with TRBD1 matching 8 bases. With V trimmed by 6 bases and J by 3 bases, 13 bases remained unmatched. This CDR3 region has 16 residues. Germline V gene data show CDR1 as MNHEY and CDR2 as SMNVEV (reference sequence). CDR3: CASSRHRQGPSYEQYF. CDR3 nucleotides: TGTGCCAGCAGCCGACACCGACAGGGGCCGAGCTACGAGCAGTACTTC.